A selection of T cell receptor beta chains follows, all from one sample in a study of cytomegalovirus exposure and HLA in healthy donors. The repertoire was sequenced with immunoSEQ multiplex PCR; TCRdb's copy has only in-frame clones and lacks some. Of about 160,000 clones in the sample, roughly 80% were seen once. The sequenced sample consisted of PBMCs. These receptors were obtained from a man aged 18 to 30 in good health and CMV-seropositive. Both conserved end residues are part of each CDR3. The D gene is left open where the match is weak. Expanded clones are given a class, and other clones once, few, many or no size at all.

J	size	D	length	V	DNA	CDR3
TRBJ2-5	.	TRBD1	15	TRBV6-1	TGTGCCAGCAGGGGGTGGGACAGGGGGAAAGAGACCCAGTACTTC	CASRGWDRGKETQYF
TRBJ1-5	.	.	18	TRBV11-2	TGTGCCAGCAGCTTAGGCTTTTACAGGCCACCCCTTAATCAGCCCCAGCATTTT	CASSLGFYRPPLNQPQHF
TRBJ1-5	.	.	16	TRBV15	TGTGCCACCAGCAGAGACAGCCGACATAGCAATCAGCCCCAGCATTTT	CATSRDSRHSNQPQHF
TRBJ1-5	.	TRBD1	20	TRBV9	TGTGCCAGCAGCGTAGAAAGACTCCGGGACAGGGCCGATAGCAATCAGCCCCAGCATTTT	CASSVERLRDRADSNQPQHF
TRBJ2-1	.	.	16	TRBV4-2	TGTGCCAGCAGCCAAGAATTAGGGGGCTCCTACAATGAGCAGTTCTTC	CASSQELGGSYNEQFF
TRBJ1-3	.	.	16	TRBV9	TGTGCCAGCAGCCCAGAACCAGGTAGCTCTGGAAACACCATATATTTT	CASSPEPGSSGNTIYF
TRBJ1-1	once	.	14	TRBV27	TGTGCCAGCCGCAGGGATTGGGAATCGGATGAAGCTTTCTTT	CASRRDWESDEAFF
TRBJ2-7	.	TRBD2	15	TRBV5-1	TGCGCCAGCAGCTCCTCGGCGGGAGGATGGTACGAGCAGTACTTC	CASSSSAGGWYEQYF
TRBJ1-2	once	TRBD1	17	TRBV5-4	TGTGCCAGCAGCCTTTGGACGCGGGACAGGTTTAACTATGGCTACACCTTC	CASSLWTRDRFNYGYTF
TRBJ2-3	.	TRBD1	12	TRBV5-1	TGCGCCAGCAGCTTGGGAGACAGGGACGACTATTTT	CASSLGDRDDYF
TRBJ2-2	.	.	15	TRBV29-1	TGCAGCGTTGAAGATCAGAGGGTTCGACCCGGGGAGCTGTTTTTT	CSVEDQRVRPGELFF
TRBJ2-1	.	TRBD2	16	TRBV2	TGTGCCAGCAGTTCCCGACTAGCGGGAGTCTACAATGAGCAGTTCTTC	CASSSRLAGVYNEQFF
TRBJ2-1	.	.	15	TRBV2	TGTGCCAGCAGCGGTAGCGAGAGCTCCTACAATGAGCAGTTCTTC	CASSGSESSYNEQFF
TRBJ1-4	.	.	13	TRBV18	TGTGCCAGCTCACGGGGAGGAGGTGAAAAACTGTTTTTT	CASSRGGGEKLFF
TRBJ2-2	.	.	16	TRBV27	TGTGCCAGCAGTTTATCTCGGGGTACAGACACCGGGGAGCTGTTTTTT	CASSLSRGTDTGELFF
TRBJ2-2	few	TRBD2	16	TRBV15	TGTGCCACCAGCAGAGATCTAGCGGGCGGCACCGGGGAGCTGTTTTTT	CATSRDLAGGTGELFF
TRBJ2-1	.	TRBD2	13	TRBV9	TGTGCCAGCAGCTGGGGGGGAGGATATGAGCAGTTCTTC	CASSWGGGYEQFF
TRBJ2-7	.	.	14	TRBV4-2	TGTGCCAGCAGCCAAGAGTATGCGGGCGACGAGCAGTACTTC	CASSQEYAGDEQYF
TRBJ1-4	.	TRBD1	14	TRBV5-5	TGTGCCAGCAGCCTCCGGGACAGGGCTCCAAAACTGTTTTTT	CASSLRDRAPKLFF
TRBJ1-1	.	TRBD1	12	TRBV6-5	TGTGCCAGCAGCGGTGGACAGGCTGGGGCTTTCTTT	CASSGGQAGAFF
TRBJ2-5	.	TRBD2	15	TRBV25-1	TGTGCCAGCAGTCCCGGGGGGAGAGTATGGGAGACCCAGTACTTC	CASSPGGRVWETQYF
TRBJ1-1	.	TRBD1	13	TRBV30	TGTGCCTGGAGTGGACAGGGAGCCACTGAAGCTTTCTTT	CAWSGQGATEAFF
TRBJ2-1	.	.	16	TRBV5-4	TGTGCCAGCAGCTTGGAATTAGCGGTTAGGCGCAATGAGCAGTTCTTC	CASSLELAVRRNEQFF
TRBJ1-1	.	.	13	TRBV2	TGTGCCAGCAGAACAGGGTCGAACACTGAAGCTTTCTTT	CASRTGSNTEAFF
TRBJ1-2	.	.	16	TRBV4-2	TGTGCCAGCAGCCAAGAAACCCGCGGGGGGGACGTTGGCTACACCTTC	CASSQETRGGDVGYTF